The 21 T cell receptor beta chains below were found in one sample sequenced in a study of Graves' ophthalmopathy and Graves' hyperthyroidism. TCR beta CDR3 regions were amplified from RNA transcripts. First-round RT-PCR employed HTBI primers, with a second-round multiplex PCR after it. TCRdb re-derived calls from the multiplex PCR reads in MiXCR, one entry per CDR3 protein. Of 400,000 or so distinct CDR3 sequences listed, about 15% are singletons. The material sequenced was peripheral blood. All receptors come from an adult woman with stable Graves' hyperthyroidism.

The chain joins TRBV7-2 to TRBJ1-6; D gene unclear. The CDR3 is made up of 14 amino acids. Trimming removed 5 bases at V and 6 bases at J, with 11 bases between. Germline CDR1 SGHTA, CDR2 FQGNSA. For the CDR3, the DNA is TGTGCCAGCAGCCGACTCGACGGTAATTCACCCCTCCACTTT. The encoded protein is CASSRLDGNSPLHF. Full variable domain (remainder filled in from reference TRBV7-2 and TRBJ1-6): GAGVSQSPSNKVTEKGKDVELRCDPISGHTALYWYRQSLGQGLEFLIYFQGNSAPDKSGLPSDRFSAERTGGSVSTLTIQRTQQEDSAVYLCASSRLDGNSPLHFGNGTRLTVT.

This clonotype has at least ten counts. CDR3 nucleotide sequence: TGTGCCAGCAGCTCGCGCCTGGGACAGCTCAATCAGCCCCAGCATTTT. This translates into CASSSRLGQLNQPQHF. This chain links TRBV6-2 or TRBV6-3 with TRBJ1-5; 7 nucleotides agree with TRBD1. The ends lost 6 bases at V and 3 bases at J; junction bases unmatched: 11. From germline, CDR1 is MNHEY and CDR2 SVGEGT. This CDR3 has 16 residues.

The J gene is TRBJ2-2, the V gene TRBV5-1, with D possibly TRBD2 on 5 matching bases. The CDR3 has 15 amino acids. V gave up 0 bases and J gave up 5 bases, with 11 bases separating them. Germline assignment: CDR1 SGHRS and CDR2 YFSETQ. The CDR3 bases are TGCGCCAGCAGCTTGGACGCGGGCGGGACCGGGGAGCTGTTTTTT. It encodes CASSLDAGGTGELFF. Using reference TRBV5-1 and TRBJ2-2 for the parts outside the CDR3, the full variable domain is KAGVTQTPRYLIKTRGQQVTLSCSPISGHRSVSWYQQTPGQGLQFLFEYFSETQRNKGNFPGRFSGRQFSNSRSEMNVSTLELGDSALYLCASSLDAGGTGELFFGEGSRLTVL.

The rearrangement links TRBV7-2 to TRBJ2-7; D gene uncertain. Germline V gene lookup returns CDR1 SGHTA and CDR2 FQGNSA. The CDR3 has 14 amino acids. The ends were cut back, 5 bases at V and 4 bases at J, with 15 bases in the middle. CDR3 loop: CASSALPFQYEQYF. The CDR3 coding sequence is TGTGCCAGCAGCGCTCTACCCTTCCAGTACGAGCAGTACTTC.

Only a few counts were recorded for this clonotype. The J gene is TRBJ2-7, the V gene TRBV11-1; 9 bases line up with TRBD1. The CDR3 length is 15 residues. Germline assignment: CDR1 SGHAT and CDR2 FQDESV (reference sequence). With 5 bases clipped from V and 3 bases from J, the junction kept 8 bases outside the gene matches. CDR3 nucleotides: TGTGCCAGCAGCCCCTGGACAGGGGAGAGCTACGAGCAGTACTTC. Protein sequence: CASSPWTGESYEQYF.

This chain joins TRBV6-1 and TRBJ2-2, with 7 positions matching TRBD1. CDR1 and CDR2 from the germline V gene are MNHNS and SASEGT. This CDR3 is built from 17 residues. The J segment lost 3 bases and the V segment lost 6 bases, leaving 13 bases of the junction unmatched. The CDR3 here is CASSPSSAGGYTGELFF. CDR3 DNA: TGTGCCAGCAGCCCCTCCTCCGCAGGGGGATACACCGGGGAGCTGTTTTTT.

This clonotype was counted many times. The chain recombines TRBV19 with TRBJ2-6; the D is unclear. Looked up from germline, CDR1 is LNHDA and CDR2 is SQIVND (reference sequence). The CDR3 length is 14 residues. Trimming took off 6 bases at V and 0 bases at J, with 6 bases between the two ends. CDR3 sequence (DNA): TGTGCCAGTAGGAAGGGCTCTGGGGCCAACGTCCTGACTTTC. This gives the protein CASRKGSGANVLTF.

This clonotype was recorded many times. The J gene is TRBJ1-5, the V gene TRBV12-3 or TRBV12-4; D unresolved. The CDR3 extends over 15 amino acids. V was clipped by 2 bases and J by 1 base, with 9 bases between them. The CDR3, as DNA: TGTGCCAGCAGTTTAAGGGCACAGAGCAATCAGCCCCAGCATTTT. It specifies CASSLRAQSNQPQHF.

This clonotype was recorded many times. The chain employs TRBV6-5 and TRBJ1-1; 8 positions agree with TRBD1. The length of the CDR3 is 14 residues. Trimming at V came to 5 bases and at J to 4 bases, leaving 6 bases not matched to a gene. The germline V gene encodes CDR1 MNHEY and CDR2 SVGAGI. This CDR3 is CASSRTGFGTEAFF. CDR3 nucleotides: TGTGCCAGCAGTCGGACAGGGTTCGGCACTGAAGCTTTCTTT.

This clonotype was seen a few times. The rearrangement links TRBV27 to TRBJ2-7; the match to TRBD1 covers 9 bases. This CDR3 comprises 12 residues. Germline CDR1 and CDR2: MNHEY and SMNVEV (reference sequence). Trimming cost V 6 bases and J 7 bases; bases outside gene matches: 4. CDR3 nucleotide sequence: TGTGCCAGCAGAGGACAGGGGAATGAGCAGTACTTC. It yields the protein CASRGQGNEQYF.

The chain couples TRBV29-1 to TRBJ2-7; 9 nucleotides agree with TRBD2. V lost 6 bases to trimming and J lost 7 bases; unmatched junction nucleotides: 10. The CDR3 runs 13 residues. Germline V gene sequence: CDR1 SQVTM, CDR2 ANQGSEA. CDR3 amino acids: CSVRAGGPREQYF. In DNA form, the CDR3 reads TGCAGCGTGAGGGCGGGAGGGCCGCGGGAGCAGTACTTC.

This clonotype appeared many times. V gene TRBV7-2 combines with J gene TRBJ2-2, with D possibly matching TRBD1 (5 bases). The germline V and J ends were trimmed by 2 bases and 5 bases, with 12 bases remaining between them. The CDR3 runs to 15 residues. In germline, CDR1 is SGHTA, CDR2 FQGNSA. Here the CDR3 reads CASSLYRLSTGELFF. The CDR3 DNA reads as TGTGCCAGCAGCTTATACAGGCTTAGTACCGGGGAGCTGTTTTTT.

This clonotype was seen many times. The rearrangement uses TRBV28 and TRBJ2-2, with 7 bases lining up with TRBD1. The CDR3 contains 13 residues. The germline V gene encodes CDR1 MDHEN and CDR2 SYDVKM. Germline trimming cut 11 bases from V and 6 bases from J; bases unmatched to any gene: 9. The CDR3, as DNA: TGTGCCTGCCGGGACAGAAAGGCCGGGGAGCTGTTTTTT. Encoded protein: CACRDRKAGELFF.

This clonotype occurred many times. This chain links TRBV2 with TRBJ2-7; either TRBD1 or TRBD2 may fit D (6 bases each). The V gene lost 6 bases and the J gene lost 0 bases, with 9 bases spanning the gap. The CDR3 contains 13 residues. Germline assignment: CDR1 SNHLY and CDR2 FYNNEI. The CDR3 sequence: CASRKGGSYEQYF. CDR3 coding DNA: TGTGCCAGCAGGAAGGGGGGCTCCTACGAGCAGTACTTC.

This clonotype was found many times. This chain uses TRBV4-1 with TRBJ2-5; 7 positions agree with TRBD1. Trimming took 3 bases from V and 0 from J; bases not matched to a gene: 4. This CDR3 spans 15 amino acids. The germline V gene encodes CDR1 MGHRA and CDR2 YSYEKL. The DNA for the CDR3 is TGCGCCAGCAGCCACCCGGGACAGTACCAAGAGACCCAGTACTTC. It specifies CASSHPGQYQETQYF.

This clonotype was detected many times. The chain is built from TRBV11-2 and TRBJ2-7, with a weak D call TRBD2 (5 bases). Germline assignment: CDR1 SGHAT and CDR2 FQNNGV. The V end was cut by 5 bases, the J end by 2 bases, with 19 bases between. CDR3 length: 16 residues. The CDR3 nucleotides read TGTGCCAGCAGCCCGAAAGAGGCTAGCCGAACCTACGAGCAGTACTTC. It codes for CASSPKEASRTYEQYF. The whole variable domain, remainder taken from reference TRBV11-2 and TRBJ2-7, is EAGVAQSPRYKIIEKRQSVAFWCNPISGHATLYWYQQILGQGPKLLIQFQNNGVVDDSQLPKDRFSAERLKGVDSTLKIQPAKLEDSAVYLCASSPKEASRTYEQYFGPGTRLTVT.

This clonotype has at least ten counts. The chain is built from TRBV9 and TRBJ1-1, with no clear D. V was clipped by 0 bases and J by 4 bases, with 10 bases between them. CDR1 SGDLS and CDR2 YYNGEE come from the germline V gene. CDR3 length: 14 amino acids. The CDR3: CASSVDHWGTEAFF. CDR3 in DNA: TGTGCCAGCAGCGTAGATCACTGGGGCACTGAAGCTTTCTTT.

This clonotype was observed at least ten times. The chain recombines TRBV7-3 with TRBJ1-2; unclear D gene. The CDR3 contains 14 residues. V lost 5 bases and J lost 7, with 17 bases in between. Germline lookup yields CDR1 SGHTA and CDR2 FQGTGA. This CDR3 is CASSPDNAAGGYTF. CDR3 nucleotides: TGTGCCAGCAGCCCCGACAATGCAGCAGGTGGCTACACCTTC.

This clonotype has more than one count but fewer than ten. V and J are TRBV3-1 and TRBJ2-5; TRBD2 might be the D (6 bases). The CDR3 length is 17 residues. Germline V CDR1 and CDR2: LGHDT, YNNKEL (reference sequence). Trimming removed 4 bases at V and 5 bases at J, with 23 bases between. The CDR3 DNA is TGTGCCAGCAGCCTTCACTCGGAGGGAGGTCTTGGGGAGACCCAGTACTTC. This encodes CASSLHSEGGLGETQYF.

This clonotype has at least ten counts. The J gene is TRBJ2-5, the V gene TRBV15; no definite D call. This CDR3 is 13 amino acids long. Trimming stripped 5 bases from V and 9 bases from J, with 16 bases between. In germline, CDR1 is LNHNV, CDR2 YYDKDF (reference sequence). The CDR3 sequence is CATSSSLDGAQYF. CDR3 coding DNA: TGTGCCACCAGCTCCAGTTTAGACGGAGCCCAGTACTTC.

This clonotype was picked up many times. This sequence joins TRBV7-2 and TRBJ2-7, with 8 bases that match TRBD2. This CDR3 has 15 amino acids. Germline lookup yields CDR1 SGHTA and CDR2 FQGNSA. V lost 5 bases to trimming and J lost 8 bases; unmatched junction nucleotides: 14. The CDR3 reads CASSDRGGASSQQYF. The CDR3 nucleotides read TGTGCCAGCAGCGACCGGGGGGGGGCCTCTAGCCAGCAGTACTTC.